A single sample is the source of the 25 T cell receptor beta chains below, sequenced in a study of control samples from healthy donors and cancer patients (dated by TCRdb to the early 2020s). Library construction relied on the immunoSEQ multiplex PCR assay. Drawn from immuneACCESS, this table holds only the in-frame rearrangements with V and J called that TCRdb kept. Clones are partly lost; checked studies trace under half to an unresolved V gene and leave the rest unexplained. The sample records about 150,000 clones, 85% to 90% of which are singletons. Together, the top ten hold less than 2% of the sample. The specimen was blood. All receptors derive from a man younger than 35 in good health.

The genes are TRBV6-2 or TRBV6-3 and TRBJ2-5; TRBD2 is a possible D gene (6 bases). Germline loops: CDR1 MNHEY, CDR2 SVGEGT. This CDR3 is built from 16 residues. V was pared by 0 bases and J by 2 bases, with 13 bases between. The CDR3 loop is CASSYSLTGEQETQYF. The CDR3 bases are TGTGCCAGCAGTTACTCGTTGACGGGGGAACAAGAGACCCAGTACTTC.

Here the CDR3 reads CASSYSAGRETQYF. The CDR3, as DNA: TGTGCCAGCAGTTACTCGGCGGGCAGGGAGACCCAGTACTTC. This chain connects TRBV6-5 to TRBJ2-5; TRBD2 is a possible D gene (5 bases). The germline CDR1 and CDR2 sequences are MNHEY and SVGAGI. The CDR3 is 14 amino acids. Deletions cut 0 bases from V and 5 bases from J, with 10 bases between.

The J gene is TRBJ1-5, the V gene TRBV27; D is unclear. Germline V CDR1 and CDR2: MNHEY, SMNVEV (reference sequence). Trimming cost V 6 bases and J 5 bases, with 17 bases left between them. There are 15 residues in the CDR3. CDR3 DNA sequence: TGTGCCAGCAGCCCAGAGCCAGGCGGTCATCAGCCCCAGCATTTT. It yields the protein CASSPEPGGHQPQHF.

The chain links TRBV27 to TRBJ2-1; possibly TRBD1 or TRBD2 for D (5 bases each). V was trimmed by 3 bases and J by 5 bases, leaving 11 bases between them. CDR3 length: 14 residues. Germline CDR1 is MNHEY and CDR2 is SMNVEV (reference sequence). The CDR3 DNA reads as TGTGCCAGCAGTTTGGCCGGGACGAACAATGAGCAGTTCTTC. This codes for CASSLAGTNNEQFF.

This chain's CDR3 is CASSEALAGGQNEQFF. The CDR3, as DNA: TGTGCCAGCAGTGAAGCGTTAGCGGGGGGGCAGAATGAGCAGTTCTTC. The chain couples TRBV6-1 to TRBJ2-1, with 11 nucleotides matching TRBD2. CDR1 is MNHNS and CDR2 is SASEGT in the germline V gene. The CDR3 is made up of 16 amino acids. J was trimmed by 7 bases and V by 0 bases; bases with no gene match: 5.

Here the CDR3 reads CASTSRGGYGYTF. CDR3 nucleotide sequence: TGTGCCAGCACCTCCCGGGGCGGGTACGGCTACACCTTC. The chain recombines TRBV27 with TRBJ1-2; D perhaps matches TRBD1 (5 bases). Trimming left V 7 bases short and J 8 bases short, with 17 bases between. Germline CDR1 and CDR2: MNHEY and SMNVEV (reference sequence). This CDR3 is built from 13 residues.

This chain joins TRBV28 and TRBJ1-5; D perhaps matches TRBD1 (5 bases). The germline V gene encodes CDR1 MDHEN and CDR2 SYDVKM. V lost 3 bases to trimming and J lost 0 bases, with 9 bases between them. This CDR3 is 15 amino acids long. The DNA for the CDR3 is TGTGCCAGCAGTTTGGGCAGGGATAGCAATCAGCCCCAGCATTTT. It is translated as CASSLGRDSNQPQHF.

The CDR3 nucleotides read TGTGCCAGCAGTTTCAAGGGGTATGGCTACACCTTC. Translating gives CASSFKGYGYTF. The genes are TRBV12-3 or TRBV12-4 and TRBJ1-2; D perhaps matches TRBD1 (5 bases). The CDR3 consists of 12 residues. V lost 3 bases, J lost 5 bases, and 7 bases lay in between.

The chain employs TRBV6-5 and TRBJ1-2; D perhaps matches TRBD1 (5 bases). The V and J ends lost 8 bases and 6 bases respectively, with 19 bases between them. CDR1 is MNHEY and CDR2 is SVGAGI in the germline V gene. The CDR3 loop spans 14 amino acids. The CDR3 nucleotides are TGTGCCAGCTCAGGTTTGGAGGGGCCCCATGGCTACACCTTC. Amino acid sequence: CASSGLEGPHGYTF.

V is TRBV6-1 and J is TRBJ1-3; 8 bases are a match to TRBD1. CDR3 size: 16 residues. The V and J ends lost 4 bases and 5 bases, in that order; junction bases with no gene match: 10. Germline V gene sequence: CDR1 MNHNS, CDR2 SASEGT. The CDR3 loop is CASSAGQATWRNTIYF. CDR3 DNA: TGTGCCAGCAGTGCGGGACAGGCTACTTGGAGAAACACCATATATTTT.

Here the CDR3 DNA reads TGTGCCAGTAGGATTGCGGGGGACAGGGGAACGAATGAGCAGTTCTTC. Amino acid sequence: CASRIAGDRGTNEQFF. The chain couples TRBV19 to TRBJ2-1; 10 bases line up with TRBD1. The CDR3 totals 16 residues. The J segment lost 7 bases and the V segment lost 6 bases, leaving 12 bases of the junction unmatched. Germline V gene data show CDR1 as LNHDA and CDR2 as SQIVND (reference sequence).

This clone showed up just once. The chain couples TRBV29-1 to TRBJ2-5, with TRBD1 identical over 8 bases. V lost 7 bases, J lost 6 bases, and 7 bases stayed unmatched. This CDR3 contains 12 residues. Looked up from germline, CDR1 is SQVTM and CDR2 is ANQGSEA. The CDR3 sequence is CSATGDAKTQYF. In nucleotides, the CDR3 is TGCAGCGCGACAGGGGATGCGAAGACCCAGTACTTC.

This clone was seen a few times. This chain uses TRBV28 with TRBJ2-7; no definite D call. V dropped 7 bases and J dropped 4 bases, with 8 bases sitting between them. The CDR3 runs to 11 residues. Germline values: CDR1 MDHEN, CDR2 SYDVKM. The CDR3 DNA follows: TGTGCCAGCACCCGTACTTACGAGCAGTACTTC. Translating gives CASTRTYEQYF.

V and J are TRBV18 and TRBJ2-5; unclear D gene. V was cut by 3 bases and J by 7 bases, with 15 bases left in between. Looked up from germline, CDR1 is KGHSH and CDR2 is LQKENI. This CDR3 is built from 14 residues. The CDR3 coding sequence is TGTGCCAGCTCACCGGCTTCTCTCTGGGGGACCCAGTACTTC. This encodes CASSPASLWGTQYF.

This rearrangement joins TRBV11-3 to TRBJ1-2; maybe TRBD1 (5 bases). Germline V gene data show CDR1 as SGHNT and CDR2 as YENEEA. The ends were cut back, 1 base at V and 4 bases at J, with 19 bases in the middle. This CDR3 has 17 residues. The CDR3, as DNA: TGTGCCAGCAGCTTAGTCCCTCGCGGGGGGGATGGCTATGGCTACACCTTC. Protein: CASSLVPRGGDGYGYTF.

The chain joins TRBV6-2 or TRBV6-3 to TRBJ2-7, with 8 bases lining up with TRBD1. This CDR3 is built from 11 residues. Germline lookup yields CDR1 MNHEY and CDR2 SVGEGT. The junction had 4 bases not matched to a gene; V was cut back by 4 bases and J by 11 bases. The chain's CDR3 is CASSSPDREYF. The CDR3 bases are TGTGCCAGCAGTTCGCCGGACAGGGAGTACTTC.

The chain has TRBV5-5 and TRBJ2-2; D perhaps matches TRBD1 (6 bases). The CDR3 has 16 residues. Germline CDR1 reads SGHKS; CDR2 reads YYEKEE (reference sequence). V was trimmed by 0 bases and J by 6 bases, leaving 15 bases between them. CDR3 nucleotide sequence: TGTGCCAGCAGCTTGGATTTCCAGGGGTGGGCCGGGGAGCTGTTTTTT. As protein: CASSLDFQGWAGELFF.

This chain uses TRBV28 with TRBJ2-7; 11 nucleotides match TRBD1. Germline V gene data show CDR1 as MDHEN and CDR2 as SYDVKM. The CDR3 is 15 residues long. V was pared by 2 bases and J by 6 bases, with 6 bases of the junction left unmatched. The CDR3 coding sequence is TGTGCCAGCAGTTTAGGCGGGACAGGGGGAGGCGAGCAGTACTTC. Translating it yields CASSLGGTGGGEQYF.

The J gene is TRBJ2-2, the V gene TRBV27; TRBD2 is a possible D gene (5 bases). The length of the CDR3 is 16 residues. Deletions cut 6 bases from V and 5 bases from J, with 19 bases between. Germline loops: CDR1 MNHEY, CDR2 SMNVEV (reference sequence). The CDR3 region has the DNA TGTGCCAGCAGGATATTGGACTCCTCCGGGACCGGGGAGCTGTTTTTT. Encoded protein: CASRILDSSGTGELFF.

This chain connects TRBV3-1 (or the pseudogene TRBV3-2) to TRBJ1-1; D remains unclear. This CDR3 spans 13 amino acids. V was clipped by 4 bases and J by 5 bases, with 11 bases between them. Per the germline V gene, CDR1 is LGHDT and CDR2 is YNNKEL (reference sequence). CDR3 in amino acids: CASSRASGTEAFF. For the CDR3, the DNA is TGTGCCAGCAGCCGGGCCTCGGGGACTGAAGCTTTCTTT.

The V gene is TRBV6-1, the J gene TRBJ1-6, with 8 bases fitting TRBD1. From germline, CDR1 is MNHNS and CDR2 SASEGT. CDR3 length: 14 amino acids. With V trimmed by 2 bases and J by 11 bases, 5 bases remained unmatched. CDR3 DNA sequence: TGTGCCAGCAGTGAAACACAGGGGGGGACACCCCTCCACTTT. As protein: CASSETQGGTPLHF.

The CDR3 DNA reads as TGTGCCAGCAGCCGCGCCACAGATACGCAGTATTTT. Its protein is CASSRATDTQYF. The chain combines TRBV7-9 with TRBJ2-3; D is unclear. Trimming took off 5 bases at V and 2 bases at J, with 5 bases between the two ends. Germline loops: CDR1 SEHNR, CDR2 FQNEAQ (reference sequence). The CDR3 sequence is 12 residues long.

This chain uses TRBV19 with TRBJ2-1; 8 bases fit TRBD1. The CDR3 sequence is 11 residues long. The V segment lost 8 bases and the J segment 7 bases; nucleotides outside the gene matches: 1. Germline-derived CDR1 and CDR2 are LNHDA and SQIVND (reference sequence). The CDR3 sequence is CASGQGNEQFF. CDR3 nucleotide sequence: TGTGCCAGTGGACAGGGTAATGAGCAGTTCTTC.

The J gene is TRBJ1-6, the V gene TRBV11-1; 7 bases map to TRBD1. CDR3 length: 15 amino acids. Trimming cost V 5 bases and J 6 bases; bases outside gene matches: 7. Per the germline V gene, CDR1 is SGHAT and CDR2 is FQDESV (reference sequence). The CDR3 loop is CASSTTGARNSPLHF. The CDR3 DNA is TGTGCCAGCAGCACCACAGGGGCTCGTAATTCACCCCTCCACTTT.

This chain uses TRBV6-5 with TRBJ1-2; TRBD1 is a possible D gene (6 bases). Germline V gene data show CDR1 as MNHEY and CDR2 as SVGAGI. Between the trimmed V and J ends, which lost 6 bases and 2 bases, there was a span of 13 bases. This CDR3 contains 14 residues. The CDR3 DNA follows: TGTGCCAGCAGGTTGACAGGACCAAACTATGGCTACACCTTC. Encoded protein: CASRLTGPNYGYTF.